This entry lists 26 T cell receptor beta chains sequenced from one sample in a study of sequential checkpoint blockade in melanoma. As to treatment: randomized to nivolumab then ipilimumab (arm A) or the reverse (arm B). Sequencing was performed with immunoSEQ multiplex PCR; in TCRdb, only in-frame clones are kept and a portion is missing. The table has about 11,000 clones, about four fifths seen once; the top ten hold 11%. The sample here was CD8+ T cells sorted from blood (inferred from file names), taken from a patient given nivolumab and ipilimumab in sequence. The receptors were gathered from a human donor with melanoma.

The chain carries TRBV25-1 and TRBJ1-4; D unclear. The V gene's germline CDR1 is MGHDK and CDR2 SYGVNS. With 10 bases removed from V and 8 bases from J, the gap between germline ends came to 14 bases. The CDR3 consists of 12 residues. The CDR3 nucleotides are TGTGCCACCGGCGGGGTCAGGGAAAAACTGTTTTTT. Protein: CATGGVREKLFF.

This clone was seen a few times. The V gene is TRBV6-4, the J gene TRBJ2-3; D might be TRBD2 (7 bases). Trimming shortened V by 4 bases and J by 4 bases, and 18 bases separated the two germline ends. The CDR3 spans 16 residues. Germline CDR1 reads MRHNA; CDR2 reads SNTAGT. The CDR3 region has the DNA TGTGCCAGCAGTGTTGAGGGGGGGGGCAACTCAGATACGCAGTATTTT. It encodes CASSVEGGGNSDTQYF.

There are a few counts of this clone. The rearrangement joins TRBV6-5 to TRBJ2-3, with D possibly being TRBD1 (5 bases). V gave up 4 bases and J gave up 2 bases, with 16 bases separating them. Germline assignment: CDR1 MNHEY and CDR2 SVGAGI. This CDR3 contains 16 residues. The CDR3 DNA is TGTGCCAGCAGTTCAACAGTGGGGCAGCACACAGATACGCAGTATTTT. It encodes CASSSTVGQHTDTQYF.

The chain recombines TRBV9 with TRBJ2-1, with 7 bases aligning to TRBD1. Germline V gene lookup returns CDR1 SGDLS and CDR2 YYNGEE. J lost 4 bases, V lost 0 bases, and 1 base had no gene match. This CDR3 has 14 amino acids. Written as DNA, the CDR3 is TGTGCCAGCAGCGTAGGGGACAGTTACAATGAGCAGTTCTTC. This encodes CASSVGDSYNEQFF.

This chain uses TRBV2 with TRBJ2-1; TRBD1 matches at 9 bases. The CDR3 has 15 residues. Germline CDR1 and CDR2: SNHLY and FYNNEI. Losses at the gene ends were 7 bases for V and 2 bases for J; bases not matched to a gene: 6. In nucleotides, the CDR3 is TGTGCCAGCAACCCGGGACAGGGAACCTACAATGAGCAGTTCTTC. This gives the protein CASNPGQGTYNEQFF.

J is TRBJ2-2 and V is TRBV28; 7 bases fit TRBD1. CDR1 is MDHEN and CDR2 is SYDVKM in the germline V gene. The CDR3 contains 17 residues. Trimming at V came to 2 bases and at J to 1 base, leaving 7 bases not matched to a gene. The CDR3 DNA reads TGTGCCAGCAGTTTAGGGCCAAGGGGGCGGAACACCGGGGAGCTGTTTTTT. It encodes CASSLGPRGRNTGELFF.

This clone was counted only a few times. The chain recombines TRBV6-1 with TRBJ2-1, with TRBD2 matching over 11 bases. This CDR3 has 15 residues. In germline, CDR1 is MNHNS, CDR2 SASEGT. The V and J ends lost 3 bases and 8 bases, in that order; junction bases with no gene match: 6. CDR3 sequence: CASSELAGGMDEQFF. The CDR3 DNA reads as TGTGCCAGCAGTGAGCTAGCGGGGGGAATGGATGAGCAGTTCTTC.

This chain joins TRBV6-5 and TRBJ1-4; D unclear. V lost 2 bases and J lost 4, with 11 bases in between. The germline V gene encodes CDR1 MNHEY and CDR2 SVGAGI. The CDR3 length is 15 residues. CDR3 in DNA: TGTGCCAGCAGTTACACCGGGGTGTATAATGAAAAACTGTTTTTT. Translating it yields CASSYTGVYNEKLFF.

V and J are TRBV11-2 and TRBJ1-3; maybe TRBD1 (5 bases). There are 16 residues in the CDR3. Per germline, CDR1 SGHAT and CDR2 FQNNGV. Trimming pared 1 base from V and 1 base from J, leaving 11 bases between. The CDR3 loop reads CASSLVGGGSGNTIYF. In DNA form, the CDR3 reads TGTGCCAGCAGCTTAGTGGGCGGGGGGTCTGGAAACACCATATATTTT.

The table lists this clone with a few counts. The rearrangement joins TRBV12-5 to TRBJ2-6; 9 bases align to TRBD1. Losses at the gene ends were 0 bases for V and 2 bases for J; bases not matched to a gene: 8. There are 19 residues in the CDR3. Germline CDR1 and CDR2: LGHNT and FRNRAP. The CDR3 region is CASGLVGTGLLTGANVLTF. The CDR3 DNA follows: TGTGCTAGTGGTTTGGTAGGGACAGGGCTCTTAACTGGGGCCAACGTCCTGACTTTC.

This clone has a handful of counts. The V gene is TRBV6-1, the J gene TRBJ2-7; TRBD1 matches at 7 bases. The CDR3 spans 14 residues. V trimming: 2 bases; J trimming: 5 bases; junction bases outside the gene matches: 6. Per the germline V gene, CDR1 is MNHNS and CDR2 is SASEGT. The CDR3 sequence is CASSEREGGHEQYF. CDR3 bases: TGTGCCAGCAGTGAACGGGAAGGGGGCCACGAGCAGTACTTC.

V and J are TRBV7-8 and TRBJ1-6; D gene unclear. This CDR3 has 12 residues. CDR1 is SGHVS and CDR2 is FQNEAQ in the germline V gene. The ends were cut back, 4 bases at V and 11 bases at J, with 9 bases in the middle. The CDR3 protein is CASSSDTAPLHF. CDR3 in DNA: TGTGCCAGCAGCTCTGATACTGCACCCCTCCACTTT.

This clone was detected once. The chain uses TRBV7-8 and TRBJ1-2; 8 nucleotides align to TRBD1. The CDR3 length is 15 residues. The trim removed 5 bases at V and 8 bases at J, leaving 13 bases unmatched. CDR1 is SGHVS and CDR2 is FQNEAQ in the germline V gene. The CDR3 DNA reads as TGTGCCAGCAGCGCAGGGACAGGAGGTATTGGCGGCTACACCTTC. Residues: CASSAGTGGIGGYTF. The full variable domain, its missing parts supplied by reference TRBV7-8 and TRBJ1-2, is GAGVSQSPRYKVAKRGQDVALRCDPISGHVSLFWYQQALGQGPEFLTYFQNEAQLDKSGLPSDRFFAERPEGSVSTLKIQRTQQEDSAVYLCASSAGTGGIGGYTFGSGTRLTVV.

This chain connects TRBV27 to TRBJ2-7, with 10 bases that match TRBD2. The CDR3 covers 16 residues. Per the germline V gene, CDR1 is MNHEY and CDR2 is SMNVEV (reference sequence). Trimming removed 0 bases from V and 7 bases from J; junction bases left unmatched: 9. The CDR3 nucleotides are TGTGCCAGCAGTTTATCGATGAGCGGGAGGGCCTTGGAGCAGTACTTC. Translating gives CASSLSMSGRALEQYF.

This clone was seen just once. The chain carries TRBV27 and TRBJ1-6; D is undetermined. Trimming removed 1 base at V and 7 bases at J, with 5 bases between. The CDR3 is 13 amino acids. Germline V gene lookup returns CDR1 MNHEY and CDR2 SMNVEV (reference sequence). The CDR3 coding sequence is TGTGCCAGCAGTTTATACATAAATTCACCCCTCCACTTT. Its translation: CASSLYINSPLHF.

The J gene is TRBJ2-1, the V gene TRBV6-1; 8 bases are shared with TRBD2. V was pared by 4 bases and J by 1 base, with 9 bases of the junction left unmatched. The CDR3 contains 17 residues. Germline V lookup: CDR1 MNHNS, CDR2 SASEGT. CDR3 in amino acids: CASSVTRGGPSYNEQFF. CDR3 nucleotide sequence: TGTGCCAGCAGTGTTACCCGGGGGGGGCCTTCCTACAATGAGCAGTTCTTC.

This chain uses TRBV15 with TRBJ2-5; 7 bases agree with TRBD1. The DNA matches TRBJ2-7 better at its end, which makes the J call doubtful. Per germline, CDR1 LNHNV and CDR2 YYDKDF (reference sequence). The CDR3 has 15 amino acids. This chain's CDR3 is CATSPRVTGFYEQYF. DNA of the CDR3: TGTGCCACCAGCCCCAGGGTGACAGGGTTCTACGAGCAGTACTTC.

The V gene is TRBV6-1, the J gene TRBJ2-3; 11 bases fit TRBD2. There are 15 residues in the CDR3. After removal of 4 bases from V and 1 base from J, the junction contained 1 base not matched to a gene. CDR1 is MNHNS and CDR2 is SASEGT in the germline V gene. The CDR3 spells CASSVLAGGTDTQYF. The CDR3 DNA sequence: TGTGCCAGCAGTGTACTAGCGGGGGGCACAGATACGCAGTATTTT.

The V call is TRBV28, the J call TRBJ1-2, with TRBD1 as a possible D gene (6 bases). Trimming left V 1 base short and J 0 bases short, with 12 bases between. Germline loops: CDR1 MDHEN, CDR2 SYDVKM. This CDR3 is built from 16 residues. CDR3 region: CASSLSPTGANYGYTF. CDR3 DNA sequence: TGTGCCAGCAGTTTATCCCCGACAGGAGCTAACTATGGCTACACCTTC.

This rearrangement joins TRBV7-2 to TRBJ1-4; maybe TRBD1 (6 bases). Germline CDR1 SGHTA, CDR2 FQGNSA. The ends were cut back, 5 bases at V and 2 bases at J, with 15 bases in the middle. CDR3 length: 16 residues. Written as DNA, the CDR3 is TGTGCCAGCAGCAAAAACAGGGAGAAGACTAATGAAAAACTGTTTTTT. This codes for CASSKNREKTNEKLFF.

This chain uses TRBV5-1 with TRBJ1-2; 8 bases line up with TRBD1. The CDR3 totals 13 residues. CDR1 and CDR2 (germline): SGHRS, YFSETQ. V was pared by 7 bases and J by 4 bases, with 6 bases of the junction left unmatched. CDR3 residues: CASAGGGGYGYTF. CDR3 nucleotide sequence: TGCGCCAGCGCAGGGGGCGGTGGCTATGGCTACACCTTC.

This clone was detected only a few times. The rearrangement joins TRBV7-9 to TRBJ1-2, with TRBD1 identical over 9 bases. The CDR3 loop spans 14 amino acids. Looked up from germline, CDR1 is SEHNR and CDR2 is FQNEAQ (reference sequence). V lost 6 bases, J lost 4 bases, and 6 bases stayed unmatched. As DNA, the CDR3 is TGTGCCAGCAGTTCCGGGACAGGGTCCTATGGCTACACCTTC. Protein sequence: CASSSGTGSYGYTF.

V gene TRBV19 combines with J gene TRBJ2-5, with 8 bases matching TRBD1. V was clipped by 3 bases and J by 4 bases; unmatched bases: 7. Germline assignment: CDR1 LNHDA and CDR2 SQIVND (reference sequence). The length of the CDR3 is 15 residues. Written as DNA, the CDR3 is TGTGCCAGTAGTATCCTGACAGGGGCTCCAGAGACCCAGTACTTC. Translating it yields CASSILTGAPETQYF.

CDR3 in amino acids: CASSRTSGYNEQFF. CDR3 in DNA: TGTGCCAGTAGTAGGACTAGCGGGTACAATGAGCAGTTCTTC. V and J are TRBV19 and TRBJ2-1; TRBD2 agrees at 11 bases. V lost 4 bases and J lost 4; bases outside the gene matches: 0. The length of the CDR3 is 14 residues. Germline CDR1 is LNHDA and CDR2 is SQIVND (reference sequence). Based on the CDR3 plus reference TRBV19 and TRBJ2-1, the full variable domain is DGGITQSPKYLFRKEGQNVTLSCEQNLNHDAMYWYRQDPGQGLRLIYYSQIVNDFQKGDIAEGYSVSREKKESFPLTVTSAQKNPTAFYLCASSRTSGYNEQFFGPGTRLTVL.

The gene calls are TRBV19 and TRBJ1-1; the match to TRBD1 covers 9 bases. Germline lookup yields CDR1 LNHDA and CDR2 SQIVND (reference sequence). CDR3 size: 14 residues. With 5 bases clipped from V and 1 base from J, the junction kept 2 bases outside the gene matches. This chain's CDR3 is CASSWGQGNTEAFF. The CDR3 nucleotides are TGTGCCAGTAGTTGGGGACAGGGGAACACTGAAGCTTTCTTT. Together with reference TRBV19 and TRBJ1-1, the CDR3 gives the full variable domain: DGGITQSPKYLFRKEGQNVTLSCEQNLNHDAMYWYRQDPGQGLRLIYYSQIVNDFQKGDIAEGYSVSREKKESFPLTVTSAQKNPTAFYLCASSWGQGNTEAFFGQGTRLTVV.

The V call is TRBV7-8, the J call TRBJ2-7, with D perhaps TRBD2 (5 bases). There are 14 residues in the CDR3. CDR1 and CDR2 from the germline V gene are SGHVS and FQNEAQ. V was trimmed by 7 bases and J by 0 bases, leaving 13 bases between them. The CDR3, as DNA: TGTGCCAGCATCCTTGGGAGCGGCTCCTACGAGCAGTACTTC. Translated, it gives CASILGSGSYEQYF. Filled out from reference TRBV7-8 and TRBJ2-7, the complete variable domain reads GAGVSQSPRYKVAKRGQDVALRCDPISGHVSLFWYQQALGQGPEFLTYFQNEAQLDKSGLPSDRFFAERPEGSVSTLKIQRTQQEDSAVYLCASILGSGSYEQYFGPGTRLTVT.